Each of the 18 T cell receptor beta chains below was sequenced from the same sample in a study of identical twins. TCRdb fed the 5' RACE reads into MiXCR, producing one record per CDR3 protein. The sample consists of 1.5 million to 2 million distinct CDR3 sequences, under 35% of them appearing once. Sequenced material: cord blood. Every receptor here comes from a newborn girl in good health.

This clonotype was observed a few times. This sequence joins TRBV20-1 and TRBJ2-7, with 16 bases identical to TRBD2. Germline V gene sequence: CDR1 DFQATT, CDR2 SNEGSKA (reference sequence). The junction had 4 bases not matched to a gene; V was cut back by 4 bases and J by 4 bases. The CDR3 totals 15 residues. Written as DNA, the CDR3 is TGCAGTGCTACCGGGACTAGCGGGAGGGTGTACGAGCAGTACTTC. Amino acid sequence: CSATGTSGRVYEQYF.

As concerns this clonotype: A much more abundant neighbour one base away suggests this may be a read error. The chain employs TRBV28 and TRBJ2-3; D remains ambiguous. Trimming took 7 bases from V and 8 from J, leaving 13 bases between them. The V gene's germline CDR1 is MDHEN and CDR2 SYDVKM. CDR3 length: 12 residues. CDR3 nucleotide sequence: TGTGCCAGCACCGGTGTGAGTGGTACGCAGTATTTT. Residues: CASTGVSGTQYF.

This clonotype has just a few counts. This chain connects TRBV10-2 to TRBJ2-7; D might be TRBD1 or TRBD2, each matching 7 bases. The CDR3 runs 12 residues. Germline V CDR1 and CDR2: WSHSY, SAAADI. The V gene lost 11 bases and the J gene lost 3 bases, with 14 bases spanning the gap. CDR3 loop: CAASGTDYEQYF. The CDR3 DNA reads TGCGCCGCCAGCGGGACAGACTACGAGCAGTACTTC.

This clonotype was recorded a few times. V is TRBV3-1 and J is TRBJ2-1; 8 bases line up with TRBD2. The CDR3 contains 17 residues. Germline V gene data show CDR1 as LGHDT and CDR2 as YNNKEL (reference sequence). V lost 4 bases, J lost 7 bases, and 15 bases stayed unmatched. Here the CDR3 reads CASSPTAGTRGTNEQFF. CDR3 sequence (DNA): TGTGCCAGCAGCCCCACAGCCGGGACTAGGGGTACAAATGAGCAGTTCTTC.

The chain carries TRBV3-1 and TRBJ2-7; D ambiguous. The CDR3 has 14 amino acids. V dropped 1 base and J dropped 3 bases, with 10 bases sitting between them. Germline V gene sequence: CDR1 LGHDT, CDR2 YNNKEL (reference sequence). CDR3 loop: CASSQVVRLYEQYF. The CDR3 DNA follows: TGTGCCAGCAGCCAAGTTGTCAGGCTCTACGAGCAGTACTTC.

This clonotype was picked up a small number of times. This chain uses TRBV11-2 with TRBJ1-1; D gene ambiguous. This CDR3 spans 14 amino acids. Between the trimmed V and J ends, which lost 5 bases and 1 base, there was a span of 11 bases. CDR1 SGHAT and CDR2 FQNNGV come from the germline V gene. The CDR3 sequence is CASSPQTGNTEAFF. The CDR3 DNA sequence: TGTGCCAGCAGCCCCCAAACGGGGAACACTGAAGCTTTCTTT.

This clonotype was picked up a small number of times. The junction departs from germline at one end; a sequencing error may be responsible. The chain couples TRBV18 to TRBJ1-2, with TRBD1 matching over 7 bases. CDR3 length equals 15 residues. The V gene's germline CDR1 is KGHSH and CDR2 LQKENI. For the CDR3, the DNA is TGTGCTAGCTCGGGACAGCCTGGCCTTAACTATGGCTACACCTTC. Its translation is CASSGQPGLNYGYTF.

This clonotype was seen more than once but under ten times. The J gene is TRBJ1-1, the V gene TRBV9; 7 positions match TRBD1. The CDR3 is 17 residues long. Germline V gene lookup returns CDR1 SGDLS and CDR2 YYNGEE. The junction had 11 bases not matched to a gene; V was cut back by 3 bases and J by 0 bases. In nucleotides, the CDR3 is TGTGCCAGCAGCGCAGAACAGGGGAGCATCATGAACACTGAAGCTTTCTTT. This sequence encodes CASSAEQGSIMNTEAFF.

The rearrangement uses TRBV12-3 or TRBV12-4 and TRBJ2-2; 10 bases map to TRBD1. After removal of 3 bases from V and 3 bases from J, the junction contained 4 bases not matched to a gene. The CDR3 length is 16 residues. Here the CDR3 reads CASSLGQGSDTGELFF. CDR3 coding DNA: TGTGCCAGCAGTTTGGGACAGGGGAGCGACACCGGGGAGCTGTTTTTT.

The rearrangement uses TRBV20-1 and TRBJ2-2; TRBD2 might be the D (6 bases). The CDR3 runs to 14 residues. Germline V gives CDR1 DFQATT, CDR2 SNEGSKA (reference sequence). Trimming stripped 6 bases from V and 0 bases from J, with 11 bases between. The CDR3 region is CSAGSRSNTGELFF. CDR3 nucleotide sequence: TGCAGTGCCGGGAGTAGATCGAACACCGGGGAGCTGTTTTTT.

The CDR3 DNA is TGCAGTGCAGGGATTGATGAGCAGTTCTTC. Translating it yields CSAGIDEQFF. The chain is built from TRBV20-1 and TRBJ2-1; D unclear. CDR3 size: 10 residues. CDR1 DFQATT and CDR2 SNEGSKA come from the germline V gene (reference sequence). Trimming stripped 6 bases from V and 8 bases from J, with 8 bases between.

The CDR3: CASSQDKGLAGGPRYF. In DNA form, the CDR3 reads TGTGCCAGCAGCCAAGATAAGGGACTAGCGGGGGGGCCGAGGTATTTT. The rearrangement joins TRBV4-2 to TRBJ2-3, with 16 positions matching TRBD2. The germline V gene encodes CDR1 LGHNA and CDR2 YNFKEQ. The CDR3 is 16 amino acids. V shed 0 bases and J 14 bases; nucleotides not matched to a gene: 8.

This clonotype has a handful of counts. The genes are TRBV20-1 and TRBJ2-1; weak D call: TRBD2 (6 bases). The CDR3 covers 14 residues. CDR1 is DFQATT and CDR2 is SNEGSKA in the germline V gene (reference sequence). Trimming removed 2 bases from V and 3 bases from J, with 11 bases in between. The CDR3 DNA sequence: TGCAGTGCTAGACGAACGGGGGTCTACAATGAGCAGTTCTTC. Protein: CSARRTGVYNEQFF.

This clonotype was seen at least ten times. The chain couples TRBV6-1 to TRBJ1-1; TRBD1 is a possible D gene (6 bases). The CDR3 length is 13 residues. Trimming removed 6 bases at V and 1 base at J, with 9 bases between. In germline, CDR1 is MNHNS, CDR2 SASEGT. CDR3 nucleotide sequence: TGTGCCAGCAGCGCGGACAGGAACACTGAAGCTTTCTTT. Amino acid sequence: CASSADRNTEAFF.

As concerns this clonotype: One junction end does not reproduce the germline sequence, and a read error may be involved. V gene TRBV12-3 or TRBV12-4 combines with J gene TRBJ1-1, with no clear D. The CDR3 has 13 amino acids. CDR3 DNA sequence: TGTGCCAGCAGCCCACCGAAGAACGCTGAAGCTTTCTTT. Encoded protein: CASSPPKNAEAFF.

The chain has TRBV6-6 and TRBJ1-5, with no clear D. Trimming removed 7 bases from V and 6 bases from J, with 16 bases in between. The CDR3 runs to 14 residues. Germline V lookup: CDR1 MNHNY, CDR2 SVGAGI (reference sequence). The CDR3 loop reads CASIKRDGGQPQHF. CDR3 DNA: TGTGCCAGCATCAAGAGGGATGGAGGTCAGCCCCAGCATTTT.

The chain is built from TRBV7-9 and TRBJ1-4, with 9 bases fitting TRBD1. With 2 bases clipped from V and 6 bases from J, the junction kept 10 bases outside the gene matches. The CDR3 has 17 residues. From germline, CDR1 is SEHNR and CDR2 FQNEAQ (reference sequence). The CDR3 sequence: CASSLRPYRGRDEKLFF. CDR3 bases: TGTGCCAGCAGCTTACGCCCATACAGGGGGCGTGATGAAAAACTGTTTTTT.

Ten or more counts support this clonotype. The CDR3 coding sequence is TGTGCCAGCAGACCCCTCTCTGGGGCCAACGTCCTGACTTTC. Translated: CASRPLSGANVLTF. V gene TRBV2 combines with J gene TRBJ2-6; D gene uncertain. V dropped 6 bases and J dropped 0 bases, with 6 bases sitting between them. This CDR3 region has 14 residues. Germline V lookup: CDR1 SNHLY, CDR2 FYNNEI. Filled out from reference TRBV2 and TRBJ2-6, the complete variable domain reads EPEVTQTPSHQVTQMGQEVILRCVPISNHLYFYWYRQILGQKVEFLVSFYNNEISEKSEIFDDQFSVERPDGSNFTLKIRSTKLEDSAMYFCASRPLSGANVLTFGAGSRLTVL.